This is a list of T cell receptor beta chains from one sample in a study of T cell responses to AZD1222 COVID-19 vaccine. TCRdb's table, derived via immunoSEQ multiplex PCR, lists solely in-frame clones and lacks some. The repertoire holds 150,000 or so clones, with 91% as singletons. The sequencing here drew on peripheral blood, taken on day 0 of AZD1222 vaccination. The receptors were sampled from an adult in good health. CDR3s include the opening cysteine and the closing phenylalanine or tryptophan.

TRBJ1-1 | TRBV7-2 | CASSGAQGTEAFF
TRBJ1-4 | TRBV16 | CASSHGQGAGMNEKLFF
TRBJ1-5 | TRBV7-2 | CASSLAQRLNQPQHF
TRBJ1-1 | TRBV5-8 | CASRWTGQSGTEAFF
TRBJ1-4 | TRBV5-1 | CASSIRGPGTNEKLFF
TRBJ1-3 | TRBV12-5 | CASAWDLSGNTIYF
TRBJ2-7 | TRBV19 | CASSIGGLAGGGDEQYF
TRBJ2-4 | TRBV6-5 | CASRKDRDSIQYF
TRBJ2-1 | TRBV7-6 | CASSLDKGSNEQFF
TRBJ1-4 | TRBV18 | CASTRDRAGKNEKLFF
TRBJ2-3 | TRBV3-1/TRBV3-2 | CASSHPGGGAPDTQYF
TRBJ1-2 | TRBV19 | CASSMARTEVGYTF
TRBJ1-5 | TRBV4-3 | CASSLGRQGNQPQHF
TRBJ2-3 | TRBV30 | CAWSVRQARTSGSTDTQYF
TRBJ1-1 | TRBV28 | CASRYTGGINTEAFF
TRBJ1-2 | TRBV27 | CASSGSAGGSYGYTF
TRBJ1-2 | TRBV5-1 | CASTRSGETNGYTF
TRBJ2-7 | TRBV4-3 | CASSLGTSGGASIYEQYF
TRBJ2-1 | TRBV7-3 | CASSLIGTSSSYNEQFF
TRBJ2-7 | TRBV24-1 | CATSDPFGDRGREQYF
TRBJ2-7 | TRBV12-3/TRBV12-4 | CASSFSGIKYF
TRBJ1-5 | TRBV6-6 | CASSGDRGQNQPQHF
TRBJ2-7 | TRBV30 | CAWRYGTVNYEQYF
TRBJ1-2 | TRBV12-3/TRBV12-4 | CASSFSGSYGYTF
TRBJ2-7 | TRBV4-1 | CASSQERGAPNSYEQYF
TRBJ2-1 | TRBV4-1 | CASSQPGLAGVSEQFF
TRBJ2-1 | TRBV4-2 | CASSQGRSTYNEQFF
TRBJ1-5 | TRBV28 | CASSLLLQPQHF
TRBJ2-1 | TRBV9 | CASSVGQSSYNEQFF
TRBJ2-5 | TRBV7-2 | CASSLAGALRTQYF
TRBJ2-1 | TRBV7-2 | CASSLGQTGNEQFF
TRBJ1-1 | TRBV3-1/TRBV3-2 | CASSVSAGNTEAFF
TRBJ1-2 | TRBV28 | CASSFRRRGYTF
TRBJ1-2 | TRBV25-1 | CASSTSLTAGYTF
TRBJ1-5 | TRBV19 | CASRIENTGRNNQPQHF
TRBJ2-3 | TRBV9 | CASSVDGTSTDTQYF
TRBJ1-6 | TRBV7-9 | CASSPVESPLHF
TRBJ1-5 | TRBV4-1 | CASSQEEYPGWGGNQPQHF
TRBJ1-2 | TRBV3-1/TRBV3-2 | CASSHQRTASGLNYGYIF
TRBJ2-1 | TRBV5-1 | CASSLASATGNEQFF
TRBJ1-2 | TRBV10-1 | CARKGQGVGYGYTF
TRBJ2-1 | TRBV6-5 | CASRVPGQGSNEQFF
TRBJ1-4 | TRBV7-9 | CASRRDSEKLFF
TRBJ2-7 | TRBV28 | CASRGGGSYEQYF
TRBJ2-6 | TRBV27 | CASSYTGAGANVLTF
TRBJ2-7 | TRBV2 | CASSITRNSYEQYF
TRBJ1-4 | TRBV19 | CASSRGRGEKLFF
TRBJ1-1 | TRBV11-2 | CASSRRGQNTEAFF
TRBJ2-1 | TRBV7-6 | CASSLRSSGSVHNEQFF
TRBJ1-5 | TRBV6-5 | CASRRTGDQPQHF
TRBJ1-1 | TRBV6-6 | CASSYIMTEAFF